This TCR beta chain was retrieved from a study of T-cell memory formation after mild COVID-19. CDR1 is SGHTA and CDR2 is FQGNSA in the germline V gene. J lost 0 bases, V lost 4 bases, and 6 bases had no gene match. CDR3 length: 16 amino acids. Barcoded TCR alpha and TCR beta cDNA libraries with UMIs came from 5'RACE using constant-segment primers. TCRdb ran MiXCR on the 5' RACE reads and lists one entry per CDR3 protein. In the table there are hundreds of thousands of distinct CDR3 sequences, around a sixth of which are singletons. This clonotype showed up just a few times. The sample taken for sequencing was PBMCs or a T cell subset sorted from them (not recorded which). V gene TRBV7-2 combines with J gene TRBJ1-5, with 7 bases identical to TRBD1. This receptor was taken from an adult woman who had mild COVID-19 (a few samples of this study predate the infection). Cell type and time point are not known. The CDR3 loop is CASSSETGFSNQPQHF. CDR3 bases: TGTGCCAGCAGCTCAGAGACAGGGTTTAGCAATCAGCCCCAGCATTTT. Drawing the rest from reference TRBV7-2 and TRBJ1-5, the complete variable domain is GAGVSQSPSNKVTEKGKDVELRCDPISGHTALYWYRQSLGQGLEFLIYFQGNSAPDKSGLPSDRFSAERTGGSVSTLTIQRTQQEDSAVYLCASSSETGFSNQPQHFGDGTRLSIL.